The 7 T cell receptor beta chains below all came from one sample that was sequenced in a study of regulatory T cells in long-lasting Graves disease. Time point specified: newly diagnosed GD, antithyroid drugs for less than 3 months. The authors made the TCR library using RNA they extracted from PBMCs. Arm-PCR with iRepertoire HTBI primers amplified the CDR3 regions for these TCR beta libraries. MiXCR, applied by TCRdb to the multiplex PCR reads, yields one record per CDR3 protein. The table records hundreds of thousands of distinct CDR3 sequences, around 15% of them present only once. This specimen consisted of peripheral blood mononuclear cells (PBMCs), obtained at new diagnosis, from a patient treated with antithyroid drugs. The source of these receptors is a female donor with Graves disease.

V gene TRBV7-9 combines with J gene TRBJ2-1; D possibly corresponds to TRBD2 (6 bases). The CDR3 totals 13 residues. The germline CDR1 and CDR2 sequences are SEHNR and FQNEAQ (reference sequence). V gave up 7 bases and J gave up 2 bases, with 9 bases separating them. The CDR3 loop is CASTGGAYNEQFF. CDR3 nucleotides: TGTGCCAGCACAGGAGGGGCCTACAATGAGCAGTTCTTC.

This clonotype was seen at least ten times. The genes are TRBV12-3 or TRBV12-4 and TRBJ1-5, with TRBD1 matching 7 bases. The CDR3 has 13 residues. The junction had 1 base not matched to a gene; V was cut back by 5 bases and J by 3 bases. The CDR3 DNA reads as TGTGCCAGCAGTGGACAGGTCAATCAGCCCCAGCATTTT. This encodes CASSGQVNQPQHF.

This clonotype was counted many times. The chain links TRBV28 to TRBJ2-5; D is undetermined. CDR1 is MDHEN, CDR2 SYDVKM, per germline. Trimming stripped 5 bases from V and 4 bases from J, with 8 bases between. The CDR3 spans 12 residues. As DNA, the CDR3 is TGTGCCAGCAGTAACGACGGAGAGACCCAGTACTTC. This codes for CASSNDGETQYF.

This clonotype was counted at least ten times. The rearrangement uses TRBV5-5 and TRBJ2-1; possibly TRBD2 for D (5 bases). Germline CDR1 is SGHKS and CDR2 is YYEKEE (reference sequence). CDR3 length equals 16 residues. Between the trimmed V and J ends, which lost 0 bases and 0 bases, there was a span of 10 bases. The CDR3 nucleotides read TGTGCCAGCAGCTTGGTGGTGGGGAGCTCCTACAATGAGCAGTTCTTC. Its translation: CASSLVVGSSYNEQFF.

This clonotype was detected ten times or more. V and J are TRBV6-1 and TRBJ1-2; 9 bases align to TRBD1. The CDR3 spans 15 residues. The V gene's germline CDR1 is MNHNS and CDR2 SASEGT. After removal of 4 bases from V and 4 bases from J, the junction contained 7 bases not matched to a gene. In DNA, the CDR3 is TGTGCCAGCAGTGGCGCGGACAGGGGAATCTATGGCTACACCTTC. This translates into CASSGADRGIYGYTF.

This clonotype turned up a few times. The chain recombines TRBV18 with TRBJ2-7, with 9 bases that match TRBD1. CDR1 and CDR2 (germline): KGHSH, LQKENI. The CDR3 has 15 amino acids. V lost 3 bases and J lost 5; bases outside the gene matches: 8. The CDR3 DNA follows: TGTGCCAGCTCACCCACGGGACAGGGATTCGACGAGCAGTACTTC. It specifies CASSPTGQGFDEQYF.

As regards this clonotype: It may be a read error: a sequence one base away is much more abundant. The chain uses TRBV25-1 and TRBJ2-1, with D possibly being TRBD1 or TRBD2 (7 bases each). V lost 2 bases and J lost 10, with 12 bases in between. CDR1 and CDR2 from the germline V gene are MGHDK and SYGVNS. The CDR3 runs 13 residues. The CDR3 DNA reads as TGTGCCAGCAGTGAAACAGGGGACTACGAGCAGTTCTTC. It specifies CASSETGDYEQFF. Looking up the rest from reference TRBV25-1 and TRBJ2-1 gives the full variable domain: EADIYQTPRYLVIGTGKKITLECSQTMGHDKMYWYQQDPGMELHLIHYSYGVNSTEKGDLSSESTVSRIRTEHFPLTLESARPSHTSQYLCASSETGDYEQFFGPGTRLTVL.